Listed here are 11 T cell receptor beta chains from one sample, sequenced in a study of siplizumab effects on memory and regulatory T cells. Repertoires were generated with immunoSEQ multiplex PCR, while TCRdb's copy carries only in-frame clones and drops some. The profile covers tens of thousands of clones, with roughly 89% appearing a single time and about 27% taken by the ten largest. Sequences were obtained from CD8+ T cells sorted from blood. The receptors come from a human donor in good health.

This chain uses TRBV9 with TRBJ2-7; the match to TRBD1 covers 7 bases. CDR1 and CDR2 (germline): SGDLS, YYNGEE. The CDR3 covers 14 residues. V shed 0 bases, J shed 3 bases, and the junction held 3 bases outside the gene matches. CDR3 in DNA: TGTGCCAGCAGCGTAGGGACAGGCCTCTACGAGCAGTACTTC. Residues: CASSVGTGLYEQYF.

The chain carries TRBV7-2 and TRBJ2-5, with D uncertain. From germline, CDR1 is SGHTA and CDR2 FQGNSA. Trimming removed 5 bases from V and 0 bases from J, with 7 bases in between. The CDR3 consists of 13 residues. CDR3 sequence reads: CASSRDNQETQYF. The CDR3 nucleotides are TGTGCCAGCAGCCGCGACAACCAAGAGACCCAGTACTTC.

The genes are TRBV4-1 and TRBJ2-2, with 8 positions matching TRBD2. CDR1 and CDR2 (germline): MGHRA, YSYEKL. The J segment lost 0 bases and the V segment lost 3 bases, leaving 6 bases of the junction unmatched. The CDR3 sequence is 17 residues long. This chain's CDR3 is CASSHISGGPNTGELFF. CDR3 bases: TGCGCCAGCAGCCATATCAGCGGGGGTCCGAACACCGGGGAGCTGTTTTTT.

The rearrangement links TRBV27 to TRBJ2-3; TRBD2 matches 10 bases. The CDR3 totals 15 residues. Trimming at V came to 3 bases and at J to 4 bases, leaving 4 bases not matched to a gene. Germline lookup yields CDR1 MNHEY and CDR2 SMNVEV (reference sequence). CDR3 nucleotide sequence: TGTGCCAGCAGTTTTGAGCGGGGGGGGGCAGATACGCAGTATTTT. The encoded protein is CASSFERGGADTQYF.

The chain recombines TRBV14 with TRBJ2-3, with D unresolved. The germline CDR1 and CDR2 sequences are SGHDN and FVKESK. Trimming removed 4 bases from V and 4 bases from J, with 12 bases in between. The CDR3 has 14 residues. CDR3 residues: CASSLSGRSDTQYF. CDR3 bases: TGTGCCAGCAGCCTCTCAGGAAGGTCAGATACGCAGTATTTT.

The rearrangement uses TRBV4-1 and TRBJ2-7, with D maybe TRBD2 (6 bases). V was trimmed by 2 bases and J by 5 bases, leaving 10 bases between them. Germline V CDR1 and CDR2: MGHRA, YSYEKL. The CDR3 loop spans 13 amino acids. For the CDR3, the DNA is TGCGCCAGCAGCCAACCCGGAGGGGACGAGCAGTACTTC. Residues: CASSQPGGDEQYF.

This sequence joins TRBV29-1 and TRBJ2-7, with TRBD2 as a possible D gene (6 bases). The V and J ends lost 7 bases and 2 bases respectively, with 15 bases between them. This CDR3 spans 13 amino acids. Germline CDR1 and CDR2: SQVTM and ANQGSEA. CDR3: CSGISGTTYEQYF. For the CDR3, the DNA is TGCAGCGGCATTAGCGGAACCACCTACGAGCAGTACTTC.

The rearrangement joins TRBV15 to TRBJ1-2; weak D call: TRBD1 (6 bases). V dropped 1 base and J dropped 3 bases, with 12 bases sitting between them. Germline V gene sequence: CDR1 LNHNV, CDR2 YYDKDF (reference sequence). The CDR3 length is 15 residues. The CDR3 DNA reads TGTGCCACCAGCAGAGGACAGGCCAATTACTATGGCTACACCTTC. Translated, it gives CATSRGQANYYGYTF.

The chain has TRBV7-3 and TRBJ2-1; the match to TRBD2 covers 9 bases. The V and J ends lost 6 bases and 2 bases, in that order; junction bases with no gene match: 8. CDR1 is SGHTA, CDR2 FQGTGA, per germline. The CDR3 runs to 16 residues. This CDR3 reads CASRYQAGGPYNEQFF. CDR3 DNA: TGTGCCAGCAGATATCAAGCGGGAGGACCCTACAATGAGCAGTTCTTC.

The chain has TRBV29-1 and TRBJ2-7; 10 nucleotides match TRBD2. V dropped 6 bases and J dropped 2; count of bases not matched to a gene: 4. Looked up from germline, CDR1 is SQVTM and CDR2 is ANQGSEA. CDR3 size: 13 residues. For the CDR3, the DNA is TGCAGCGTCGGACTAGCGGATACCTACGAGCAGTACTTC. It yields the protein CSVGLADTYEQYF.

About this clone: The sample holds other DNA sequences that translate to the same CDR3. The chain uses TRBV19 and TRBJ2-7, with TRBD2 matching over 7 bases. This CDR3 spans 13 amino acids. V lost 9 bases to trimming and J lost 1 base; unmatched junction nucleotides: 6. Germline lookup yields CDR1 LNHDA and CDR2 SQIVND (reference sequence). The CDR3 loop is CASQRDNSYEQYF. In nucleotides, the CDR3 is TGTGCCAGCCAGCGGGATAATTCCTACGAGCAGTACTTC. Using reference TRBV19 and TRBJ2-7 for the parts outside the CDR3, the full variable domain is DGGITQSPKYLFRKEGQNVTLSCEQNLNHDAMYWYRQDPGQGLRLIYYSQIVNDFQKGDIAEGYSVSREKKESFPLTVTSAQKNPTAFYLCASQRDNSYEQYFGPGTRLTVT.